The 26 T cell receptor beta chains below come from one sample, sequenced in a study of cytomegalovirus exposure and HLA in healthy donors. A multiplex PCR was run with 60 Vbeta primers and 13 Jbeta primers. Libraries were prepared by immunoSEQ multiplex PCR; TCRdb keeps only in-frame clonotypes and omits some of them. Among more than 100,000 clones, about four fifths were seen once, and the ten largest hold 8.8%. Sequenced: PBMCs. The origin of the receptors is a female donor in good health and CMV-seropositive.

The chain couples TRBV6-4 to TRBJ2-7, with 7 bases fitting TRBD2. Germline CDR1 and CDR2: MRHNA and SNTAGT. The CDR3 loop spans 14 amino acids. V dropped 6 bases and J dropped 0; count of bases not matched to a gene: 5. CDR3 coding DNA: TGTGCCAGCAGCCCGCGGGGGAGCTCCTACGAGCAGTACTTC. It translates to CASSPRGSSYEQYF.

Concerning this clone itself: Other DNA variants within this sample encode the same CDR3. The CDR3: CASSPRETEAFF. The CDR3 DNA sequence: TGTGCCAGCTCACCACGAGAGACTGAAGCTTTCTTT. This rearrangement joins TRBV18 to TRBJ1-1; D remains ambiguous. The V end was cut by 1 base, the J end by 5 bases, with 5 bases between. This CDR3 has 12 residues. Germline V gives CDR1 KGHSH, CDR2 LQKENI.

The chain recombines TRBV6-5 with TRBJ2-3, with TRBD2 as a possible D gene (7 bases). The CDR3 length is 15 residues. Trimming pared 5 bases from V and 4 bases from J, leaving 16 bases between. In germline, CDR1 is MNHEY, CDR2 SVGAGI. The CDR3 here is CASSPKGGRADTQYF. The CDR3 DNA reads as TGTGCCAGCAGTCCGAAGGGGGGGCGCGCAGATACGCAGTATTTT.

A few counts support this clone. This sequence joins TRBV6-1 and TRBJ1-4, with 7 bases lining up with TRBD1. Germline V gene data show CDR1 as MNHNS and CDR2 as SASEGT. V shed 4 bases and J 3 bases; nucleotides not matched to a gene: 2. This CDR3 spans 14 amino acids. CDR3 amino acids: CASSGGTANEKLFF. Written as DNA, the CDR3 is TGTGCCAGCAGTGGCGGGACAGCTAATGAAAAACTGTTTTTT.

This clone was counted a single time. One end of the junction does not line up with germline, which may come from a read error. Other DNA variants within this sample encode the same CDR3. The CDR3 DNA follows: TGTGCCAGCAGCCACTTCCAACAGGGAAACACTGAGGCTTTCTTT. Residues: CASSHFQQGNTEAFF. V gene TRBV4-2 combines with J gene TRBJ1-1; tentative D call: TRBD1 (6 bases). This CDR3 region has 15 residues. Germline loops: CDR1 LGHNA, CDR2 YNFKEQ.

This clone has just a few counts. The chain links TRBV6-5 to TRBJ1-2; 7 positions match TRBD1. V shed 5 bases, J shed 5 bases, and the junction held 11 bases outside the gene matches. CDR1 is MNHEY and CDR2 is SVGAGI in the germline V gene. This CDR3 contains 15 residues. The CDR3 sequence: CASSDWTGDEYGYTF. The CDR3 nucleotides are TGTGCCAGCAGTGACTGGACAGGAGACGAATATGGCTACACCTTC.

The chain is built from TRBV5-1 and TRBJ1-5, with 7 nucleotides matching TRBD1. The CDR3 runs to 15 residues. Germline CDR1 reads SGHRS; CDR2 reads YFSETQ. After removal of 4 bases from V and 5 bases from J, the junction contained 9 bases not matched to a gene. The CDR3 coding sequence is TGCGCCAGCAGCGTGACGACAGGGTATGATCAGCCCCAGCATTTT. Its translation is CASSVTTGYDQPQHF.

V is TRBV28 and J is TRBJ2-7; D unclear. Trimming left V 4 bases short and J 7 bases short, with 8 bases between. Germline V CDR1 and CDR2: MDHEN, SYDVKM. This CDR3 is built from 11 residues. CDR3 DNA sequence: TGTGCCAGCAGTTCCCCGAGTGAGCAGTACTTC. It is translated as CASSSPSEQYF.

V usage is TRBV11-3 and J usage is TRBJ2-7, with 9 bases identical to TRBD1. CDR3 length: 17 residues. Per the germline V gene, CDR1 is SGHNT and CDR2 is YENEEA. The V gene end was trimmed by 0 bases and the J gene end by 5 bases; junction bases not matched to a gene: 11. CDR3 in DNA: TGTGCCAGCAGCTTAGATGGACCGGGACAGGGATCCGACGAGCAGTACTTC. This encodes CASSLDGPGQGSDEQYF.

V gene TRBV4-1 combines with J gene TRBJ2-3; TRBD1 agrees at 7 bases. Trimming cost V 3 bases and J 0 bases; bases outside gene matches: 9. This CDR3 region has 17 residues. Germline loops: CDR1 MGHRA, CDR2 YSYEKL. In DNA, the CDR3 is TGCGCCAGCAGCCAGTCCCGGTCACAGGGGAGCACAGATACGCAGTATTTT. Translating gives CASSQSRSQGSTDTQYF.

This clone was picked up a small number of times. The chain is built from TRBV4-3 and TRBJ2-1; D possibly corresponds to TRBD2 (5 bases). This CDR3 has 17 residues. CDR1 and CDR2 (germline): LGHNA, YSLEER. Trimming took 0 bases from V and 8 from J, leaving 20 bases between them. The DNA of the CDR3 is TGCGCCAGCAGCCAAGAACGCGCCAGCGGACCGGTCTATGAGCAGTTCTTC. Translated, it gives CASSQERASGPVYEQFF.

The chain employs TRBV30 and TRBJ2-1; no firm D call. Germline V gives CDR1 GTSNPN, CDR2 SVGIG (reference sequence). V lost 0 bases to trimming and J lost 3 bases, with 15 bases between them. This CDR3 has 16 residues. The CDR3, as DNA: TGTGCCTGGAGTGTCGGTAGCCAGATTAACTACAATGAGCAGTTCTTC. It codes for CAWSVGSQINYNEQFF.

The chain employs TRBV6-5 and TRBJ1-5; no firm D call. The CDR3 length is 13 residues. V dropped 2 bases and J dropped 4 bases, with 6 bases sitting between them. Germline V gene sequence: CDR1 MNHEY, CDR2 SVGAGI. The CDR3 DNA is TGTGCCAGCAGTTACGACTTGAATCAGCCCCAGCATTTT. Translating gives CASSYDLNQPQHF.

The chain has TRBV12-5 and TRBJ2-5; D possibly corresponds to TRBD2 (5 bases). Trimming removed 5 bases at V and 5 bases at J, with 15 bases between. CDR3 length equals 14 residues. Germline values: CDR1 LGHNT, CDR2 FRNRAP. This chain's CDR3 is CASGPDYFIETQYF. The CDR3 DNA follows: TGTGCTAGTGGTCCCGACTATTTCATTGAGACCCAGTACTTC.

The chain employs TRBV10-3 and TRBJ1-1; possible D gene TRBD1, 6 bases. This CDR3 is 15 amino acids long. CDR1 is ENHRY and CDR2 is SYGVKD in the germline V gene. Trimming pared 2 bases from V and 5 bases from J, leaving 15 bases between. The CDR3 sequence is CAISEGWGLGTEAFF. The CDR3 DNA follows: TGTGCCATCAGTGAGGGTTGGGGGCTCGGTACTGAAGCTTTCTTT.

The rearrangement uses TRBV5-4 and TRBJ2-3; 10 nucleotides match TRBD2. The CDR3 runs 15 residues. Germline CDR1 reads SGHNT; CDR2 reads YYREEE (reference sequence). V shed 4 bases, J shed 5 bases, and the junction held 7 bases outside the gene matches. In DNA form, the CDR3 reads TGTGCCAGCAGCCGAAGCGGGGGGGGCTTAGATACGCAGTATTTT. Its protein product is CASSRSGGGLDTQYF.

The V gene is TRBV6-5, the J gene TRBJ1-1, with D perhaps matching TRBD1 (6 bases). Germline CDR1 reads MNHEY; CDR2 reads SVGAGI. CDR3 size: 14 residues. The V end was cut by 6 bases, the J end by 3 bases, with 14 bases between. The CDR3 is CASSPTGWDTEAFF. In DNA, the CDR3 is TGTGCCAGCAGCCCCACAGGGTGGGACACTGAAGCTTTCTTT.

V usage is TRBV4-1 and J usage is TRBJ1-1; possibly TRBD1 for D (5 bases). Germline V gene lookup returns CDR1 MGHRA and CDR2 YSYEKL. The V gene lost 0 bases and the J gene lost 1 base, with 15 bases spanning the gap. This CDR3 region has 17 residues. This chain's CDR3 is CASSQESVGGSNTEAFF. Here the CDR3 DNA reads TGCGCCAGCAGCCAAGAGTCCGTTGGGGGGTCGAACACTGAAGCTTTCTTT.

The gene calls are TRBV5-8 and TRBJ2-1, with 7 bases matching TRBD1. The CDR3 has 14 residues. The germline gives CDR1 SGHTS, CDR2 YDEGEE. Trimming removed 0 bases from V and 9 bases from J; junction bases left unmatched: 6. In nucleotides, the CDR3 is TGTGCCAGCAGCTTGGGACAGGGTCACGCTGAGCAGTTCTTC. Encoded protein: CASSLGQGHAEQFF.

This chain uses TRBV5-4 with TRBJ1-1, with D maybe TRBD1 (5 bases). The CDR3 is 13 amino acids. Germline V gives CDR1 SGHNT, CDR2 YYREEE (reference sequence). Between the trimmed V and J ends, which lost 4 bases and 6 bases, there was a span of 13 bases. The DNA for the CDR3 is TGTGCCAGCAGCCGCCAAGGGGAGGCTGAAGCTTTCTTT. Translation gives CASSRQGEAEAFF.

This chain connects TRBV7-9 to TRBJ2-2, with 9 positions matching TRBD1. Germline V gene lookup returns CDR1 SEHNR and CDR2 FQNEAQ (reference sequence). The V gene end was trimmed by 6 bases and the J gene end by 1 base; junction bases not matched to a gene: 6. The length of the CDR3 is 16 residues. This CDR3 reads CASRPGQGVNTGELFF. The CDR3 nucleotides are TGTGCCAGCAGGCCGGGACAGGGAGTGAACACCGGGGAGCTGTTTTTT.

This clone has just a few counts. V and J are TRBV4-3 and TRBJ1-2; tentatively, D is TRBD1 (6 bases). This CDR3 spans 13 amino acids. CDR1 and CDR2 (germline): LGHNA, YSLEER. Trimming removed 3 bases from V and 7 bases from J, with 12 bases in between. CDR3 sequence reads: CASSQQGRGGYTF. The CDR3 DNA follows: TGCGCCAGCAGCCAGCAGGGGCGTGGTGGCTACACCTTC.

As concerns this clone: Sequence at one end of the junction differs from germline and may be a read error. The chain recombines TRBV19 with TRBJ1-1; weak D call: TRBD1 (6 bases). The germline CDR1 and CDR2 sequences are LNHDA and SQIVND (reference sequence). CDR3 length: 14 residues. The CDR3 spells CASSMRGARAEAFF. For the CDR3, the DNA is TGTGCCAGCAGTATGCGGGGGGCGCGGGCTGAAGCTTTCTTT.

The rearrangement uses TRBV5-1 and TRBJ2-1; 11 bases are a match to TRBD2. The trim removed 2 bases at V and 8 bases at J, leaving 9 bases unmatched. The length of the CDR3 is 16 residues. Per the germline V gene, CDR1 is SGHRS and CDR2 is YFSETQ. The CDR3: CASSFLAGGLRDEQFF. The DNA of the CDR3 is TGCGCCAGCAGCTTTCTAGCGGGGGGTCTTAGGGATGAGCAGTTCTTC.

This rearrangement joins TRBV5-1 to TRBJ1-1; TRBD1 might be the D (5 bases). CDR3 length: 14 residues. Trimming removed 2 bases from V and 6 bases from J, with 14 bases in between. CDR1 is SGHRS, CDR2 YFSETQ, per germline. CDR3 bases: TGCGCCAGCAGCTTTGGGGGGGAGACGGCTGAAGCTTTCTTT. Translating gives CASSFGGETAEAFF.

The genes are TRBV11-2 and TRBJ1-2; D is uncertain. CDR3 length equals 12 residues. The ends were cut back, 9 bases at V and 8 bases at J, with 16 bases in the middle. CDR1 is SGHAT, CDR2 FQNNGV, per germline. The CDR3 nucleotides are TGTGCCAGTAGAAGGGAGGGCAGCGGCTACACCTTC. Translating gives CASRREGSGYTF.